Sequencing of this T cell receptor beta chain was carried out in a study of regulatory T cells in long-lasting Graves disease. Study-level background: Antithyroid drug exposure in newly diagnosed Graves' patients had lasted under 3 months. General study findings and limits: Results may be inaccurate due to the small sample size.

Concerning this clonotype itself: Its antigen is not known.

Stated time point: newly diagnosed GD, antithyroid drugs for less than 3 months. Isolated PBMC RNA provided the starting material for the TCR library. The V gene's germline CDR1 is LNHDA and CDR2 SQIVND (reference sequence). The CDR3 consists of 18 residues. The V and J ends lost 4 bases and 6 bases, in that order; junction bases with no gene match: 16. Libraries of TCR beta came from iRepertoire HTBI primers plus Arm-PCR of CDR3 regions. TCRdb reprocessed the multiplex PCR reads with MiXCR, giving one entry per CDR3 protein. The sample has about 500,000 distinct CDR3 sequences, 12% seen once. The same sample was also studied in work on T cells in Graves' hyperthyroidism and ophthalmopathy. According to that study: Blood also showed most of the thyroid clonotypes that were expanded above 0.001.

The specimen was peripheral blood mononuclear cells (PBMCs), collected at new diagnosis, from a patient treated with antithyroid drugs. This sequence was found in a woman younger than 45 with Graves disease. The genes are TRBV19 and TRBJ2-1; 9 bases are a match to TRBD2. CDR3 amino acids: CASSTSLGASGTLNEQFF. Written as DNA, the CDR3 is TGTGCCAGTAGTACCTCGCTGGGGGCTAGCGGGACCCTCAATGAGCAGTTCTTC.